Listed below are T cell receptor beta chains from one sample, sequenced in a study of T cell repertoires in cytomegalovirus infection. Via MiXCR, TCRdb re-called the reads, giving one row per CDR3 protein. The sample lists 300,000 to 450,000 distinct CDR3 sequences, 15% to 20% occurring once. The material sequenced was PBMCs. The source of these receptors is a human donor in good health (CMV status not recorded). Some clones in this sample may be carry-over from other donors' samples. The CDR3 runs from the conserved cysteine through the conserved F or W. D genes are given only for firm matches. Some rows have no size entry. The others give once, few or many, or a class for an expanded clone.

TRBJ1-2 | TRBV2 | few | . | TGTGCCAGCAGTGGAAATCATATCTATGGCTACACCTTC | CASSGNHIYGYTF
TRBJ1-1 | TRBV12-3/TRBV12-4 | few | TRBD1 | TGTGCCAGCAGTTGGGACAGTACCATGAACACTGAAGCTTTCTTT | CASSWDSTMNTEAFF
TRBJ1-1 | TRBV15 | . | . | TGTGCCACCGGGGGGAGTTCGGCTATGAACACTGAAGCTTTCTTT | CATGGSSAMNTEAFF
TRBJ1-1 | TRBV5-4 | few | . | TGTGCCAGCAGCTTGGTAGGACGGGGGGGGGCTGAAGCTTTCTTT | CASSLVGRGGAEAFF
TRBJ2-2 | TRBV11-3 | many | . | TGTGCCAGCAGCTTATCTGGCTGGGAGAACACCGGGGAGCTGTTTTTT | CASSLSGWENTGELFF
TRBJ1-6 | TRBV6-1 | many | . | TGTGCCAGCAGTTTCGACAGGAGAGGCTATAATTCACCCCTCCACTTT | CASSFDRRGYNSPLHF
TRBJ2-7 | TRBV6-2/TRBV6-3 | few | . | TGTGCCAGCAGACACGGGGCCCGAACGAATTCCTACGAGCAGTACTTC | CASRHGARTNSYEQYF
TRBJ2-5 | TRBV7-2 | few | . | TGTGCCAGCAGCTTCTCGTGGGAGACCCAGTACTTC | CASSFSWETQYF
TRBJ2-7 | TRBV7-2 | many | . | TGTGCCAGCAGCCCGTACTACGAGCAGTACTTC | CASSPYYEQYF
TRBJ1-2 | TRBV6-8 | . | . | TGTGCCAGCGGGCGTTCAGGGGTATACTATGGCTACACCTTC | CASGRSGVYYGYTF
TRBJ1-5 | TRBV20-1 | few | . | TGCAGTGCTAGGGCGGGGGGTATCATAGCTCAGCCCCAGCATTTT | CSARAGGIIAQPQHF
TRBJ2-3 | TRBV20-1 | few | . | TGCAGTGCTAGACCCGATTCGCATACGCAGTATTTT | CSARPDSHTQYF
TRBJ2-7 | TRBV7-9 | many | TRBD1 | TGTGCCAACAGCCAGGACGTCGTCTCTTTGTTGACAGGGAATCACTACGAGCAGTACTTC | CANSQDVVSLLTGNHYEQYF
TRBJ1-1 | TRBV9 | . | TRBD1 | TGTGCCAGCACCACGACAGGGAAGAACACTGAAGCTTTCTTT | CASTTTGKNTEAFF
TRBJ2-7 | TRBV5-6 | . | . | TGTGCCAGCAGCTTTCAGGGTAGTCCGCCCTACGAGCAGTACTTC | CASSFQGSPPYEQYF
TRBJ1-5 | TRBV12-3/TRBV12-4 | . | TRBD1 | TGTGCCAGCAGGAGCTCGCAGGGGGGTCAGCCCCAGCATTTT | CASRSSQGGQPQHF
TRBJ2-1 | TRBV7-9 | . | . | TGTGCCAGCTCCAACGAGCCCGGCAATGAGCAGTTCTTC | CASSNEPGNEQFF
TRBJ2-1 | TRBV5-3 | . | . | TGTGCCAGCAGCTCGACTAGGGTTGAATACAATGAGCAGTTCTTC | CASSSTRVEYNEQFF
TRBJ2-5 | TRBV7-2 | many | TRBD2 | TGTGCCAGCAGCTCGTCGTGGCTAGCGGGGAGAGAGACCCAGTACTTC | CASSSSWLAGRETQYF
TRBJ2-5 | TRBV20-1 | . | . | TGCAGTGCTAGAGAACAGGGGGGGACCGGGGAGACCCAGTACTTC | CSAREQGGTGETQYF
TRBJ1-1 | TRBV7-9 | many | . | TGTGCCAGCAGCCCTTTGGGCAGAGGGAACACTGAAGCTTTCTTT | CASSPLGRGNTEAFF
TRBJ2-5 | TRBV25-1 | many | . | TGTGCCAGCAGGGATACGGTTGGTGGAGAGACCCAGTACTTC | CASRDTVGGETQYF
TRBJ2-7 | TRBV18 | . | . | TGTGCCAGCTCACCGGCGGGTCTTTCGGGCGAGCAGTACTTC | CASSPAGLSGEQYF
TRBJ2-7 | TRBV11-2 | few | . | TGTGCCAGCAGCTTAGATGAGCGGCCAAACTACGAGCAGTACTTC | CASSLDERPNYEQYF
TRBJ1-1 | TRBV18 | few | TRBD1 | TGTGCCAGCTCACCAAGGACAGGGGAGGGGGAAGCTTTCTTT | CASSPRTGEGEAFF
TRBJ1-5 | TRBV6-6 | . | . | TGTGCCAGCAGACCGGGACACGAACCTTTTTATAGCAATCAGCCCCAGCATTTT | CASRPGHEPFYSNQPQHF
TRBJ1-1 | TRBV7-2 | many | . | TGTGCCAGCAGCGTTATGGGGGACACTGAAGCTTTCTTT | CASSVMGDTEAFF
TRBJ2-3 | TRBV7-9 | many | TRBD1 | TGTGCCAGCAGCTTAAGTAAACTCGTGACAGGGCGACCAGATACGCAGTATTTT | CASSLSKLVTGRPDTQYF
TRBJ2-7 | TRBV7-8 | many | . | TGTGCCAGCAGCTTGGCAAGGATTGGGGGGTACGAGCAGTACTTC | CASSLARIGGYEQYF
TRBJ2-1 | TRBV4-1 | . | . | TGCGCCAGCAGCCGAAGCAGCTCCTACAATGAGCAGTTCTTC | CASSRSSSYNEQFF
TRBJ1-4 | TRBV3-1 | few | TRBD1 | TGTGCCAGCAGTTCTGACAGGGGGCAAAAGGATGAAAAACTGTTTTTT | CASSSDRGQKDEKLFF
TRBJ2-7 | TRBV7-9 | few | . | TGTGCCAGCAGCCCAACCACAGGGATTGGCTACGAGCAGTACTTC | CASSPTTGIGYEQYF
TRBJ2-3 | TRBV5-5 | few | TRBD1 | TGTGCCAGCAGCTTGGCACAGGGGTTAGATACGCAGTATTTT | CASSLAQGLDTQYF
TRBJ2-1 | TRBV20-1 | few | . | TGCAGTGCTAGAGCCCCTCTTGCTCACTCCTACAATGAGCAGTTCTTC | CSARAPLAHSYNEQFF
TRBJ2-7 | TRBV7-6 | many | TRBD2 | TGTGCCAGCAGCCAACCAGCGGGGGCCAACTCCTACGAGCAGTACTTC | CASSQPAGANSYEQYF
TRBJ2-1 | TRBV29-1 | . | TRBD1 | TGCAGCGCTGCCGGGACAGAGAACAATGAGCAGTTCTTC | CSAAGTENNEQFF
TRBJ1-5 | TRBV19 | many | . | TGTGCCAGTAGTCGGTACACTAGCAATCAGCCCCAGCATTTT | CASSRYTSNQPQHF
TRBJ2-3 | TRBV20-1 | few | . | TGCAGTGCCAGAATCATTAGCACAGATACGCAGTATTTT | CSARIISTDTQYF
TRBJ2-3 | TRBV28 | few | TRBD2 | TGTGCCAGCAGTACCCCAATCGGGGGGGCGGGAGATACGCAGTATTTT | CASSTPIGGAGDTQYF
TRBJ2-1 | TRBV28 | many | TRBD1 | TGTGCCAGCAGTTTGTTGGTAGGGGGCGGTGAGCAGTTCTTC | CASSLLVGGGEQFF
TRBJ1-1 | TRBV28 | many | . | TGTGCCAGCAGTCCCCCCTTTGACACTGAAGCTTTCTTT | CASSPPFDTEAFF
TRBJ2-3 | TRBV12-3/TRBV12-4 | . | . | TGTGCCAGCAGCTCCGGATCGGGAAGCATGGGTACGCAGTATTTT | CASSSGSGSMGTQYF
TRBJ2-3 | TRBV7-6 | many | . | TGTGCCAGCAGCTTAACAGGACGCACAGATACGCAGTATTTT | CASSLTGRTDTQYF
TRBJ1-1 | TRBV6-5 | few | . | TGTGCCAGCAGGACGGGACACCAGAACACTGAAGCTTTCTTT | CASRTGHQNTEAFF
TRBJ1-6 | TRBV6-5 | few | TRBD1 | TGTGCCAGCAGTGGACAGGACACCCTCCACTTT | CASSGQDTLHF
TRBJ2-3 | TRBV7-2 | many | . | TGTGCCAGCAGGTTTTCCCGGGACTCAACCTATACGCAGTATTTT | CASRFSRDSTYTQYF
TRBJ2-4 | TRBV5-6 | . | TRBD2 | TGTGCCAGCAGGAGGATGGGACTAGGGTGGAACATTCAGTACTTC | CASRRMGLGWNIQYF
TRBJ1-5 | TRBV4-1 | many | . | TGCGCCAGCAGCCAAGAACAGGGTAATCAGCCCCAGCATTTT | CASSQEQGNQPQHF
TRBJ2-1 | TRBV12-3/TRBV12-4 | . | TRBD1 | TGTGTCAGCACAGACAGGGGCAATGAGCAGTTCTTC | CVSTDRGNEQFF
TRBJ2-7 | TRBV5-6 | few | . | TGTGCCAGCAGCCCGACACAACAGACACGTCACGAGCAGTACTTC | CASSPTQQTRHEQYF
TRBJ2-7 | TRBV19 | few | . | TGTGCCAGTAAGGCAGGACTGGAGCAGTACTTC | CASKAGLEQYF
TRBJ2-7 | TRBV19 | . | TRBD2 | TGTGCCAGTAGTCTGCTAGCGGGAACTCTGGGGGAGCAGTACTTC | CASSLLAGTLGEQYF
TRBJ2-1 | TRBV7-6 | many | . | TGTGCCAGCAGCGACATAAGGGTACACAATGAGCAGTTCTTC | CASSDIRVHNEQFF